This TCR beta chain was observed in a study of T cells in Graves' hyperthyroidism and ophthalmopathy. The CDR3 contains 15 residues. CDR1 is MNHEY and CDR2 is SMNVEV in the germline V gene (reference sequence). Germline trimming cut 4 bases from V and 6 bases from J; bases unmatched to any gene: 8. This clonotype was observed a few times. The target antigen is unknown. Newly diagnosed hyperthyroidism patients aged 18 to 65 years had disease lasting under 2 months. When hyperthyroidism was first diagnosed, the blood sample was taken, preceding any ophthalmopathy symptoms. Overall study results and limits: The majority of expanded thyroid clonotypes above 0.001 also appeared in blood.

RNA transcripts were the template for amplifying TCR beta CDR3 regions. TCR CDR3 underwent first-round RT-PCR with the HTBI primer set. TCRdb used MiXCR to reprocess the multiplex PCR reads, holding one entry per CDR3 protein. The sample has around 700,000 distinct CDR3 sequences; about 19% are singletons. Sequencing was done on a sample of blood. This chain links TRBV27 with TRBJ1-2; TRBD1 agrees at 10 bases. The receptor's source is a woman aged 45-60 years with Graves' hyperthyroidism that later progressed to Graves' ophthalmopathy. The CDR3 region has the DNA TGTGCCAGCAGTTCTATCCTTGGACAGGGGGATGGCTACACCTTC. Its translation is CASSSILGQGDGYTF.